The rows below give T cell receptor beta chains drawn from one sample of a study of cytomegalovirus exposure and HLA in healthy donors. The method was immunoSEQ multiplex PCR; TCRdb's version includes in-frame clones alone and lacks a portion of them. Recorded here are 130,000 to 150,000 clones; the top ten clones represent roughly 2.5%. Material for sequencing was PBMCs. Every receptor here comes from a man aged 40-50 years in good health and CMV-seronegative. CDR3s include the opening cysteine and the closing phenylalanine or tryptophan. Fields, in order: V gene, J gene, CDR3 length, CDR3 protein.

TRBV27,TRBJ2-1,14,CASRLPGGGNEQFF
TRBV4-3,TRBJ2-1,19,CASSQDPLAGRSSYNEQFF
TRBV29-1,TRBJ2-7,13,CSTGRTQYGEQYF
TRBV11-2,TRBJ2-7,14,CASSALGQDYEQYF
TRBV11-2,TRBJ1-3,12,CASSLRGNTIYF
TRBV10-3,TRBJ1-4,15,CAISVSGATNEKLFF
TRBV6-1,TRBJ1-2,14,CASRRGRENYGYTF
TRBV19,TRBJ1-5,13,CASRTGSNQPQHF
TRBV19,TRBJ1-1,14,CATFGSTGNTEAFF
TRBV5-4,TRBJ2-3,16,CASSELAGGVTDTQYF
TRBV5-4,TRBJ1-1,14,CASSRPREEAGAFF
TRBV9,TRBJ2-5,16,CASSPMDLPISGAQYF
TRBV5-6,TRBJ2-1,16,CASSAPEAFSYNEQFF
TRBV10-3,TRBJ2-7,16,CAISPIPGQTFYEQYF
TRBV11-2,TRBJ2-1,15,CASSLAEGLPNEQFF
TRBV15,TRBJ1-2,13,CATSREDQDGYTF
TRBV5-1,TRBJ1-3,12,CASSLELGTLYF
TRBV27,TRBJ2-7,16,CASSFSGLAGGYEQYF
TRBV2,TRBJ1-1,12,CASTLSNTEAFF
TRBV9,TRBJ1-4,13,CASSSGTNEKLFF
TRBV21-1,TRBJ1-5,13,CASRQGGNQPQHF
TRBV6-1,TRBJ1-6,15,CASRDRNIGVGPLHF
TRBV4-1,TRBJ2-5,14,CASSFDRGRETQYF
TRBV5-1,TRBJ1-4,19,CASSSGTGAVPATNEKLFF
TRBV5-1,TRBJ2-5,16,CASSLTLAGGKETQYF
TRBV10-3,TRBJ1-2,11,CAASENYGYTF
TRBV6-6,TRBJ2-7,16,CASSYSWDSLLEEQYF
TRBV6-6,TRBJ1-2,14,CASSYSGTGGGYTF
TRBV27,TRBJ2-7,15,CASSPGLAGAGEQYF
TRBV4-3,TRBJ2-7,14,CASSRGPGSYEQYF
TRBV7-2,TRBJ2-7,15,CASSPLGGGGYEQYF
TRBV5-1,TRBJ2-1,13,CASSSGEINEQFF